This TCR beta chain was profiled in a study of vaccination effects on CD4 cells after COVID-19. The CDR3 has 17 residues. J was trimmed by 6 bases and V by 0 bases; bases with no gene match: 8. CDR1 is LGHDT and CDR2 is YNNKEL in the germline V gene (reference sequence). The repertoire was sequenced with immunoSEQ multiplex PCR; TCRdb's copy has only in-frame clones and lacks some. The sample consists of more than 40,000 clones, approximately 80% of them appearing once. A note on this clone: The antigen is undetermined.

Study-level points and caveats: Marked clonal contraction of both clone types appeared late after vaccination.

Antigen-specific CD4+ T cells expanded by the ViraFEST assay with viral peptide pools were then sequenced. Investigators separated out CD4+ T cells once around nine days of culture had passed. No vaccinee had earlier SARS-CoV-2 infection, and nucleocapsid antibodies were negative. It was with approximately 10 IU/ml IL-2 and around 10 ug/ml peptides that roughly 2.2 million PBMC per well were cultured. Both day 3 and day 7 saw half the medium replaced with IL-2 medium. The TCR was taken from a human donor who received a COVID-19 vaccine. The specimen comprised CD4+ T cells from PBMCs cultured with HCoV-NL63 spike peptides, sampled before COVID-19 vaccination. This chain links TRBV3-1 (or the pseudogene TRBV3-2) with TRBJ2-4, with 10 bases that match TRBD2. This CDR3 is CASSQERSGGAGNIQYF. The CDR3 DNA follows: TGTGCCAGCAGCCAAGAGAGGAGCGGGGGGGCTGGAAACATTCAGTACTTC.